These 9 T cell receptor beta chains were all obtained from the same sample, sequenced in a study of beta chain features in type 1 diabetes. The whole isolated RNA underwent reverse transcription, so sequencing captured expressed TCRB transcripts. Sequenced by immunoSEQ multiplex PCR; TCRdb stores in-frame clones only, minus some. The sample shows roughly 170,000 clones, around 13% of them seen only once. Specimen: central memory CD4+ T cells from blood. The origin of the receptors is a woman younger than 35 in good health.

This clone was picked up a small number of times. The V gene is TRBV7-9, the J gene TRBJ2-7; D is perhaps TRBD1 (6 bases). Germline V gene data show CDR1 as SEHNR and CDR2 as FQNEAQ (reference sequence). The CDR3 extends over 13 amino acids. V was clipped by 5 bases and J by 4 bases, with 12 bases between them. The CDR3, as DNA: TGTGCCAGCAGCGAGGGGGTTGAGTACGAGCAGTACTTC. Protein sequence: CASSEGVEYEQYF.

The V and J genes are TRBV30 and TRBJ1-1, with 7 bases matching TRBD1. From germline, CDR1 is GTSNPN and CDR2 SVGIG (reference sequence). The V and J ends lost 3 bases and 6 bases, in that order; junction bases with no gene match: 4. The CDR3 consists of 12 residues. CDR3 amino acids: CAWSDRVSEAFF. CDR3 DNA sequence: TGTGCCTGGAGCGACAGGGTGTCTGAAGCTTTCTTT.

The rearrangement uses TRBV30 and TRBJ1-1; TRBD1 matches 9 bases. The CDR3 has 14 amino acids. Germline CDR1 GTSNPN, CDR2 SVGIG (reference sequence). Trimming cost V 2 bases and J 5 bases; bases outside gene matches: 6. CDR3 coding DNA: TGTGCCTGGAGTAAACAGGGGGCAGGAACTGAAGCTTTCTTT. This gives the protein CAWSKQGAGTEAFF.

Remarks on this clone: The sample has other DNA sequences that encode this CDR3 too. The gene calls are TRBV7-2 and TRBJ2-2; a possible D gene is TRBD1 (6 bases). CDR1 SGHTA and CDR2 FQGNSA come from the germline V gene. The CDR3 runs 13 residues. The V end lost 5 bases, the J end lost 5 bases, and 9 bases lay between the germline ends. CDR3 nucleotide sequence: TGTGCCAGCAGCCCACAGGGTACCGGGGAGCTGTTTTTT. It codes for CASSPQGTGELFF.

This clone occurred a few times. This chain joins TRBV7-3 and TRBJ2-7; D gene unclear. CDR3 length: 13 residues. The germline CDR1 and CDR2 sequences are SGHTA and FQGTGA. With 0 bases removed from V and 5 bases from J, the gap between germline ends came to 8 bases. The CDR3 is CASSLTFQDEQYF. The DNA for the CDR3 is TGTGCCAGCAGCTTAACGTTTCAGGACGAGCAGTACTTC.

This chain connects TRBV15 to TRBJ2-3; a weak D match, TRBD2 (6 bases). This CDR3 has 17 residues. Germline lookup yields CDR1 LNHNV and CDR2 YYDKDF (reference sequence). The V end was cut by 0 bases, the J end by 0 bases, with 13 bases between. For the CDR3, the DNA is TGTGCCACCAGCAGAGAATTTAGGCGGGGTAGCACAGATACGCAGTATTTT. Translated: CATSREFRRGSTDTQYF.

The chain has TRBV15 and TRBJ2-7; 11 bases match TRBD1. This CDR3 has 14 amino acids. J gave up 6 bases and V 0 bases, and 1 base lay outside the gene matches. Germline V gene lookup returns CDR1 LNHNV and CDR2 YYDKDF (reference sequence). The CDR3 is CATSREDRGLEQYF. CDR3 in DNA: TGTGCCACCAGCAGAGAGGACAGGGGGCTCGAGCAGTACTTC. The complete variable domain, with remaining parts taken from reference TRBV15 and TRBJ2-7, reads DAMVIQNPRYQVTQFGKPVTLSCSQTLNHNVMYWYQQKSSQAPKLLFHYYDKDFNNEADTPDNFQSRRPNTSFCFLDIRSPGLGDTAMYLCATSREDRGLEQYFGPGTRLTVT.

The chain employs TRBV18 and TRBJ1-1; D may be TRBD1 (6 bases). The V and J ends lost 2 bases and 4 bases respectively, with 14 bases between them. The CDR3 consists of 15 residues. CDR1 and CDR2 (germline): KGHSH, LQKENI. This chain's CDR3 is CASSPGGAQVTEAFF. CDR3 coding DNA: TGTGCCAGCTCACCAGGGGGGGCGCAGGTCACTGAAGCTTTCTTT.

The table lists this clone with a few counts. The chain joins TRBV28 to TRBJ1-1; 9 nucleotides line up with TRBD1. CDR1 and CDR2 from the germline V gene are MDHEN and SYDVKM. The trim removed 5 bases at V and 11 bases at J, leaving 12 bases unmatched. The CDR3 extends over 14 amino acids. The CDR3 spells CASSTPTGGAAAFF. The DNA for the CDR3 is TGTGCCAGCAGTACGCCGACAGGGGGGGCGGCTGCTTTCTTT.